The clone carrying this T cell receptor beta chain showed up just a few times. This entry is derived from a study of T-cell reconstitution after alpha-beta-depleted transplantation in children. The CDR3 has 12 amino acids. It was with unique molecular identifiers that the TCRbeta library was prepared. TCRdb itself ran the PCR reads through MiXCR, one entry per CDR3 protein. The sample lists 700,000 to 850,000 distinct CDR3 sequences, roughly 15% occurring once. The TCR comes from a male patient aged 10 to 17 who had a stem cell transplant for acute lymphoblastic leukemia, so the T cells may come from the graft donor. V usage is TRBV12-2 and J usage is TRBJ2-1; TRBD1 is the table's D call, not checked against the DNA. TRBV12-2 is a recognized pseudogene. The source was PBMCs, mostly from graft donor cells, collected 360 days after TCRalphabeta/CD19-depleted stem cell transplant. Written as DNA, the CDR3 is TGTGCAAGTCGCTTAGACCCCCTGGAGCAGTTCTTC. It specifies CASRLDPLEQFF.